What follows are 13 T cell receptor beta chains derived from one specimen sequenced in a study of shared clonotypes between healthy human individuals. The repertoire was sequenced with immunoSEQ multiplex PCR; TCRdb's copy has only in-frame clones and lacks some. The sample records approximately 500,000 clones, 96% being singletons. Sequenced material: naive CD4+ T cells sorted from blood. Regarding subset: CD45RA+ positively selected. These receptors were collected from a woman in her thirties in good health.

To note about this clone: Other DNA sequences from this sample encode an identical CDR3 as well. The chain carries TRBV5-1 and TRBJ2-1; the match to TRBD2 covers 14 bases. Germline trimming cut 3 bases from V and 6 bases from J; bases unmatched to any gene: 5. Germline assignment: CDR1 SGHRS and CDR2 YFSETQ. There are 16 residues in the CDR3. CDR3 bases: TGCGCCAGCAGCTCACCGGGACTAGCGGGGGTCAATGAGCAGTTCTTC. Residues: CASSSPGLAGVNEQFF. Full variable domain (remainder filled in from reference TRBV5-1 and TRBJ2-1): KAGVTQTPRYLIKTRGQQVTLSCSPISGHRSVSWYQQTPGQGLQFLFEYFSETQRNKGNFPGRFSGRQFSNSRSEMNVSTLELGDSALYLCASSSPGLAGVNEQFFGPGTRLTVL.

The chain joins TRBV13 to TRBJ2-5; the match to TRBD2 covers 10 bases. The last part of the DNA fits TRBJ2-7 better; the J call may be wrong. The CDR3 is 18 residues long. Germline assignment: CDR1 PRHDT and CDR2 FYEKMQ (reference sequence). The DNA of the CDR3 is TGTGCCAGCAGCTCCTTGCGGACTAGCGGCTTAAGCTCCTACGAGCAGTACTTC. This encodes CASSSLRTSGLSSYEQYF.

The chain couples TRBV10-3 to TRBJ1-5; the match to TRBD1 covers 8 bases. Germline V lookup: CDR1 ENHRY, CDR2 SYGVKD. The trim removed 3 bases at V and 7 bases at J, leaving 14 bases unmatched. The CDR3 has 17 amino acids. The CDR3 region is CAISDPSARGRYQPQHF. CDR3 DNA: TGTGCCATCAGTGATCCGTCGGCCAGGGGGCGCTACCAGCCCCAGCATTTT.

V gene TRBV2 combines with J gene TRBJ2-7; D is perhaps TRBD2 (6 bases). CDR1 SNHLY and CDR2 FYNNEI come from the germline V gene. Trimming left V 1 base short and J 5 bases short, with 15 bases between. The CDR3 contains 15 residues. The CDR3 region has the DNA TGTGCCAGCAGTGAAGTTGGCGGGGCGTTCGACGAGCAGTACTTC. Residues: CASSEVGGAFDEQYF.

V gene TRBV6-5 combines with J gene TRBJ2-3; the match to TRBD2 covers 11 bases. Germline CDR1 MNHEY, CDR2 SVGAGI. The CDR3 spans 15 residues. V was pared by 4 bases and J by 3 bases, with 3 bases of the junction left unmatched. DNA of the CDR3: TGTGCCAGCAGTTGGCTAGCGGGAGGAACAGATACGCAGTATTTT. Its protein is CASSWLAGGTDTQYF.

The chain combines TRBV5-1 with TRBJ1-1, with 8 bases that match TRBD1. The CDR3 has 17 amino acids. After removal of 4 bases from V and 0 bases from J, the junction contained 11 bases not matched to a gene. The germline gives CDR1 SGHRS, CDR2 YFSETQ. CDR3 region: CASSRAGGESMNTEAFF. CDR3 in DNA: TGCGCCAGCAGCCGAGCAGGGGGCGAAAGCATGAACACTGAAGCTTTCTTT.

The chain carries TRBV7-2 and TRBJ1-6; tentative D call: TRBD1 (5 bases). Trimming removed 5 bases at V and 6 bases at J, with 20 bases between. The CDR3 covers 17 residues. The germline V gene has CDR1 SGHTA and CDR2 FQGNSA. CDR3 sequence reads: CASSPIGTEGINSPLHF. CDR3 coding DNA: TGTGCCAGCAGCCCTATTGGGACCGAAGGGATTAATTCACCCCTCCACTTT.

The chain employs TRBV6-5 and TRBJ1-3; D unresolved. CDR1 is MNHEY, CDR2 SVGAGI, per germline. The ends were cut back, 6 bases at V and 1 base at J, with 13 bases in the middle. The CDR3 runs 15 residues. As DNA, the CDR3 is TGTGCCAGCAGGTCCCAGGTTCTTTCTGGAAACACCATATATTTT. Its protein product is CASRSQVLSGNTIYF.

The V call is TRBV28, the J call TRBJ2-7; perhaps D is TRBD1 or TRBD2 (5 bases each). CDR1 and CDR2 (germline): MDHEN, SYDVKM. V dropped 5 bases and J dropped 3 bases, with 17 bases sitting between them. CDR3 length: 15 residues. CDR3 sequence: CASSPPGPRDYEQYF. The CDR3 coding sequence is TGTGCCAGCAGTCCACCGGGACCCAGAGACTACGAGCAGTACTTC.

This rearrangement joins TRBV28 to TRBJ2-7; D may be TRBD1 (6 bases). The CDR3 is 15 amino acids. V was clipped by 5 bases and J by 4 bases, with 18 bases between them. The germline V gene encodes CDR1 MDHEN and CDR2 SYDVKM. The CDR3 region is CASSVNRAPGYEQYF. In DNA form, the CDR3 reads TGTGCCAGCAGTGTAAACAGGGCGCCCGGTTACGAGCAGTACTTC.

The chain carries TRBV19 and TRBJ2-7; D might be TRBD1 or TRBD2, each matching 6 bases. This CDR3 comprises 13 residues. Between the trimmed V and J ends, which lost 5 bases and 3 bases, there was a span of 11 bases. Per germline, CDR1 LNHDA and CDR2 SQIVND (reference sequence). The CDR3 nucleotides read TGTGCCAGTAGTCGAGGGGGGAACTACGAGCAGTACTTC. Protein product: CASSRGGNYEQYF.

The chain joins TRBV5-1 to TRBJ1-3; 8 positions agree with TRBD1. The germline gives CDR1 SGHRS, CDR2 YFSETQ. The CDR3 length is 14 residues. V trimming: 5 bases; J trimming: 2 bases; junction bases outside the gene matches: 3. CDR3 nucleotide sequence: TGCGCCAGCAGTAAGGACAGGGCTGGAAACACCATATATTTT. Its protein is CASSKDRAGNTIYF.

The chain employs TRBV7-9 and TRBJ2-7, with 9 nucleotides matching TRBD1. Per germline, CDR1 SEHNR and CDR2 FQNEAQ (reference sequence). CDR3 length: 14 amino acids. V lost 3 bases, J lost 5 bases, and 5 bases stayed unmatched. The CDR3 reads CASSLGTGFNEQYF. The CDR3 DNA is TGTGCCAGCAGCTTGGGGACAGGGTTTAACGAGCAGTACTTC.